These 12 T cell receptor beta chains came from one sample sequenced in a study of control samples from healthy donors and cancer patients (TCRdb year 2020). Preparation of the library involved the immunoSEQ multiplex PCR assay. Entries here come from immuneACCESS through TCRdb and include only in-frame sequences with V and J called. Some clones fail to appear in such tables; in the studies checked, an unresolved V gene covers under half of the shortfall, and the cause of the remainder is unknown. For this sample the table gives about 120,000 clones, of which about 95% were detected only once. 3.6% of the sample is taken by the ten largest. The sequencing sample was made of blood. The origin of the receptors is a young man in good health.

A single count supports this clone. The genes are TRBV14 and TRBJ1-2, with D perhaps TRBD1 (5 bases). V was cut by 4 bases and J by 7 bases, with 13 bases left in between. The germline V gene encodes CDR1 SGHDN and CDR2 FVKESK. The CDR3 totals 13 residues. The CDR3 protein is CASSLYGGAGYTF. The CDR3, as DNA: TGTGCCAGCAGCCTTTACGGGGGAGCTGGCTACACCTTC. The variable domain in full, completed from reference TRBV14 and TRBJ1-2, reads EAGVTQFPSHSVIEKGQTVTLRCDPISGHDNLYWYRRVMGKEIKFLLHFVKESKQDESGMPNNRFLAERTGGTYSTLKVQPAELEDSGVYFCASSLYGGAGYTFGSGTRLTVV.

J is TRBJ1-6 and V is TRBV28; D remains unclear. The V end was cut by 1 base, the J end by 7 bases, with 14 bases between. The germline CDR1 and CDR2 sequences are MDHEN and SYDVKM. This CDR3 contains 16 residues. The DNA for the CDR3 is TGTGCCAGCAGTTTATCCCGGCCCCTCGGGAATTCACCCCTCCACTTT. This sequence encodes CASSLSRPLGNSPLHF.

This chain uses TRBV15 with TRBJ1-4, with 10 positions matching TRBD1. The V gene end was trimmed by 3 bases and the J gene end by 10 bases; junction bases not matched to a gene: 8. CDR3 size: 15 residues. Germline V gives CDR1 LNHNV, CDR2 YYDKDF (reference sequence). The CDR3 sequence is CATSSPDRGRGKLFF. In nucleotides, the CDR3 is TGTGCCACCAGCAGCCCCGACAGGGGGCGGGGAAAACTGTTTTTT.

The gene calls are TRBV9 and TRBJ1-1; possibly TRBD1 for D (5 bases). Looked up from germline, CDR1 is SGDLS and CDR2 is YYNGEE. V was trimmed by 7 bases and J by 0 bases, leaving 10 bases between them. This CDR3 region has 13 residues. CDR3 nucleotides: TGTGCCAGCGGGGGGACTGTGAACACTGAAGCTTTCTTT. Translation gives CASGGTVNTEAFF.

There are a few counts of this clone. This chain joins TRBV6-1 and TRBJ1-5; 8 bases match TRBD1. The CDR3 is 16 residues long. V lost 4 bases and J lost 2; bases outside the gene matches: 7. The germline V gene has CDR1 MNHNS and CDR2 SASEGT. CDR3 bases: TGTGCCAGCAGTGTCAGGGGGCTGTTAGGCAATCAGCCCCAGCATTTT. Its protein product is CASSVRGLLGNQPQHF.

The V call is TRBV6-2 or TRBV6-3, the J call TRBJ2-1; no firm D call. Germline V gives CDR1 MNHEY, CDR2 SVGEGT. The CDR3 runs 12 residues. V shed 4 bases and J shed 4 bases, with 5 bases lying between them. The CDR3 loop reads CASSWIYNEQFF. CDR3 in DNA: TGTGCCAGCAGTTGGATTTACAATGAGCAGTTCTTC.

This chain links TRBV5-8 with TRBJ1-5; perhaps TRBD1 as D (5 bases). V shed 0 bases and J shed 6 bases, with 7 bases lying between them. The CDR3 is made up of 13 amino acids. Looked up from germline, CDR1 is SGHTS and CDR2 is YDEGEE. For the CDR3, the DNA is TGTGCCAGCAGCTTGGTGGGGGGTCAGCCCCAGCATTTT. Translating it yields CASSLVGGQPQHF. Looking up the rest from reference TRBV5-8 and TRBJ1-5 gives the full variable domain: EAGVTQSPTHLIKTRGQQATLRCSPISGHTSVYWYQQALGLGLQFLLWYDEGEERNRGNFPPRFSGRQFPNYSSELNVNALELEDSALYLCASSLVGGQPQHFGDGTRLSIL.

V is TRBV10-2 and J is TRBJ2-1; D not certain. V was clipped by 7 bases and J by 4 bases, with 5 bases between them. The CDR3 length is 11 residues. Germline CDR1 is WSHSY and CDR2 is SAAADI. This chain's CDR3 is CASKEYNEQFF. The CDR3 nucleotides are TGCGCCAGCAAAGAGTACAATGAGCAGTTCTTC.

V and J are TRBV13 and TRBJ2-2; no definite D call. There are 15 residues in the CDR3. The germline V gene encodes CDR1 PRHDT and CDR2 FYEKMQ (reference sequence). Trimming removed 7 bases at V and 3 bases at J, with 15 bases between. The CDR3: CASTQVGRDTGELFF. In DNA form, the CDR3 reads TGTGCCAGCACCCAGGTCGGGCGTGACACCGGGGAGCTGTTTTTT.

This chain connects TRBV7-3 to TRBJ1-1; D gene unclear. Trimming stripped 1 base from V and 3 bases from J, with 6 bases between. The CDR3 is 13 amino acids. Germline CDR1 is SGHTA and CDR2 is FQGTGA. The CDR3, as DNA: TGTGCCAGCAGCTTAAGTTCACACACTGAAGCTTTCTTT. Encoded protein: CASSLSSHTEAFF.

This sequence joins TRBV12-3 or TRBV12-4 and TRBJ2-7; 7 bases align to TRBD1. CDR3 length: 12 amino acids. Trimming took 5 bases from V and 6 from J; bases not matched to a gene: 4. The CDR3 DNA sequence: TGTGCCAGCAGTCCCACAGGGGTCGAGCAGTACTTC. Its protein is CASSPTGVEQYF.

This chain joins TRBV6-2 or TRBV6-3 and TRBJ2-7, with D possibly matching TRBD2 (6 bases). There are 15 residues in the CDR3. The germline CDR1 and CDR2 sequences are MNHEY and SVGEGT. V shed 2 bases and J shed 4 bases, with 15 bases lying between them. CDR3 sequence: CASSYKQGGFYEQYF. Here the CDR3 DNA reads TGTGCCAGCAGTTACAAGCAGGGAGGATTTTACGAGCAGTACTTC.